Detailed here is one T cell receptor (beta chain). No cognate antigen has been identified for it. Nothing much larger sits one base from this clone, and base qualities are not available. The entry originates in a study of control samples from healthy donors and cancer patients (dated by TCRdb to about 2020). The CDR3 spans 13 residues, from the cysteine through the phenylalanine. The sequence is cut down to CDR3 DNA, 39 bases in frame from base 1. V is clipped by 6 bases and J by 7 bases, and the sequence between their germline boundaries is 12 bases long. Library preparation was by the immunoSEQ multiplex PCR assay. TCRdb took this table from immuneACCESS and kept in-frame rearrangements with V and J called. Such tables lack part of the clones; where checked against another copy, unresolved V genes explain under half of the gap, and the rest is unexplained. Across this sample there are about 51,000 clones, with almost 90% seen only once. Clones ranked in the top ten supply roughly 42% of the sample.

Specimen: PBMCs. This TCR was recovered from a man between 50 and 59 years old with head and neck cancer. This sequence uses TRBV12-3 or TRBV12-4 and TRBJ2-2, and the D gene may be TRBD1, 5 bases matching. The nucleotides are TGTGCCAGCAGACAGACCCAGGGCGGGGAGCTGTTTTTT. This gives the protein CASRQTQGGELFF.